This is a list of T cell receptor beta chains from one sample in a study of cytomegalovirus exposure and HLA in healthy donors. The assay was immunoSEQ multiplex PCR, and TCRdb's table has in-frame clones only and misses some. The sample shows about 150,000 clones, 65% to 85% of them seen only once. What was sequenced was PBMCs. The receptors were sampled from a man in his late teens or twenties in good health and CMV-seronegative. The CDR3 runs from the conserved cysteine through the conserved F or W. D genes are given only for firm matches. Only some rows state a clone size, as once, few, many or a class for expanded clones.

v_call,clone_size,j_call,d_call,cdr3_nt,cdr3_aa
TRBV28,NA,TRBJ1-1,TRBD1,TGTGCCAGCAGTGGGACAGGGTGGATTGGAACTGAAGCTTTCTTT,CASSGTGWIGTEAFF
TRBV5-1,NA,TRBJ2-5,NA,TGCGCCAGCAGCGCGGGACAGTCCCAAGAGACCCAGTACTTC,CASSAGQSQETQYF
TRBV4-3,NA,TRBJ2-7,NA,TGCGCCAGCAGCCAGGAGACAGGCCCATACTTAGGCGAGCAGTACTTC,CASSQETGPYLGEQYF
TRBV6-4,NA,TRBJ2-5,TRBD1,TGTGCCAGCAGTCCCGGGACAGGGGTTGCGGAGACCCAGTACTTC,CASSPGTGVAETQYF
TRBV27,NA,TRBJ1-1,TRBD1,TGTGCCAGCAGGGGGCAGGGGGCTTCGAACACTGAAGCTTTCTTT,CASRGQGASNTEAFF
TRBV5-1,NA,TRBJ1-2,NA,TGCGCCAGCAGCCCACTAACCTTCGGGGGGACCGGCTACACCTTC,CASSPLTFGGTGYTF
TRBV19,few,TRBJ2-4,TRBD1,TGTGCCAGTAGTTCCAACAGGGGAGCGACGGACATTCAGTACTTC,CASSSNRGATDIQYF
TRBV6-4,once,TRBJ2-2,NA,TGTGCCAGCAGTCCGGGATCTCAAAACACCGGGGAGCTGTTTTTT,CASSPGSQNTGELFF
TRBV7-6,NA,TRBJ2-1,TRBD2,TGTGCCAGCAGCTTAGAGGCGGCTAGCGGGGGTCGGTTAAGCTCCTACAATGAGCAGTTCTTC,CASSLEAASGGRLSSYNEQFF
TRBV9,NA,TRBJ1-6,TRBD1,TGTGCCAGCAGCGGGTTCGGGACAGGGTCTTCACCCCTCCACTTT,CASSGFGTGSSPLHF
TRBV5-4,NA,TRBJ2-3,NA,TGTGCCAGCAGCCCCTCGGGAACAACTAGCACAGATACGCAGTATTTT,CASSPSGTTSTDTQYF
TRBV6-5,NA,TRBJ1-5,NA,TGTGCCAGCAGTTACTCGCGTGATTATAGCAATCAGCCCCAGCATTTT,CASSYSRDYSNQPQHF
TRBV6-5,NA,TRBJ1-6,TRBD1,TGTGCCAGCAGCTCCGGGACAGGAAGACTCCACTTT,CASSSGTGRLHF
TRBV6-6,NA,TRBJ1-5,TRBD1,TGTGCCAGCAGTCCGGACAGGGTAACTCAGCCCCAGCATTTT,CASSPDRVTQPQHF
TRBV27,NA,TRBJ1-5,NA,TGTGCCAGCAGCCGAGGACAGCCCTATCAGCCCCAGCATTTT,CASSRGQPYQPQHF
TRBV11-2,NA,TRBJ1-2,NA,TGTGCCAGCAGCTTAGACCCGAGGTCTCGGAGGAGGAACTATGGCTACACCTTC,CASSLDPRSRRRNYGYTF